This T cell receptor (beta chain) was profiled in a study of blood T cell repertoires in COVID-19. Study-level information: Acute and convalescent COVID-19 samples came from the United States, Italy and Spain. PBMCs, B-cell-depleted T cells, or T cells provided the cDNA or gDNA that made up the material.

Per the study methods: Using reference gene primer amplification, nucleated cell counts were estimated. Here immunoSEQ multiplex PCR was the method, and the copy in TCRdb shows in-frame clones only, minus some. V and J calls and clone size come straight from that table; D and trimming were deduced from the DNA. The repertoire holds about 210,000 clones, with approximately 83% as singletons. CDR3 length: 14 residues. Trimming removed 5 bases from V and 10 bases from J, with 20 bases in between. The germline V gene encodes CDR1 SGHTA and CDR2 FQGNSA. The sequence derives from a woman aged 40 to 55 with active or convalescent COVID-19. The J gene is TRBJ1-1, the V gene TRBV7-2; D is perhaps TRBD1 (6 bases). Material: peripheral blood. The CDR3 nucleotides read TGTGCCAGCAGCCCGACCCAGGGGAGGGGTCGAGCTTTCTTT. The encoded protein is CASSPTQGRGRAFF.